The entry that follows covers one TCR beta chain sequence. The antigen is not known. This CDR3 comprises 15 residues. Trimming left V 1 base short and J 4 bases short, with 11 bases between. Germline V gives CDR1 SNHLY, CDR2 FYNNEI. This sample is part of a study of cytomegalovirus exposure and HLA in healthy donors. Overall study results and limits: TCR beta V segments were, for the most part, productive about 87% or about 30% of the time in an earlier analysis. It was taken for granted in presence/absence analyses that sequencing depth across donors was roughly uniform.

Amplification used 60 Vbeta primers and 13 Jbeta primers. Some clones are missing from TCRdb's copy, which holds only in-frame ones; the method was immunoSEQ multiplex PCR. The table has under 150,000 clones, less than 85% seen once. This chain links TRBV2 with TRBJ1-5; no reliable D call. This TCR was sampled from a man between 40 and 49 years old in good health and CMV-seronegative. The sequenced sample consisted of PBMCs. CDR3 region: CASSEGPRRNQPQHF. The DNA for the CDR3 is TGTGCCAGCAGTGAAGGACCCCGGAGGAATCAGCCCCAGCATTTT.